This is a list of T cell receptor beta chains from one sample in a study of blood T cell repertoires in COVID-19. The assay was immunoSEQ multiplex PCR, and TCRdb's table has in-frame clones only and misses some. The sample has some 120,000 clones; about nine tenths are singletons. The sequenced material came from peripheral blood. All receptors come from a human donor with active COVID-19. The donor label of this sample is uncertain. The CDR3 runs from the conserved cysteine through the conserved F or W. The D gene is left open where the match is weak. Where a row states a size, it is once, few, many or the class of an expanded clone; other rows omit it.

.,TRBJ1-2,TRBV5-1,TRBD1,TGCGCCAGCAGCCAGGGACAGAGGAACTATGGCTACACCTTC,CASSQGQRNYGYTF
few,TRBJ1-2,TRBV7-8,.,TGTGCCAGCAGCTTATCATACCCCCCGAGGGGCTACACCTTC,CASSLSYPPRGYTF
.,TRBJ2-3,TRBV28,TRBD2,TGTGCCAGCAGTGATACTAGCGGACACACAGATACGCAGTATTTT,CASSDTSGHTDTQYF
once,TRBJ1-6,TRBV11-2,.,TGTGCCAGCAGCTTAGATGGATGGGGAGGGCTAAATTCACCCCTCCACTTT,CASSLDGWGGLNSPLHF
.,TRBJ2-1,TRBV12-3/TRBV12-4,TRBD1,TGTGCCGCCCGACAGGGGGACGACAATGAGCAGTTCTTC,CAARQGDDNEQFF
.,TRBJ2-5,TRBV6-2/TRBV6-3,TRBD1,TGTGCCAGCAGTTACAGGGACAGGGAACAAGAGACCCAGTACTTC,CASSYRDREQETQYF
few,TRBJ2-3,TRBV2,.,TGTGCCAGCAGGGTACTGGGGCAACTGAACACAGATACGCAGTATTTT,CASRVLGQLNTDTQYF
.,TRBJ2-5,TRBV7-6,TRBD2,TGTGCCAGCAGCTTAGGTAGCGGGGGCCCCCAAGAGACCCAGTACTTC,CASSLGSGGPQETQYF
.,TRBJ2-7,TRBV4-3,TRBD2,TGCGCCAGCAGCCAAGATCTAGGACGGGGGGGGGACGAGCAGTACTTC,CASSQDLGRGGDEQYF
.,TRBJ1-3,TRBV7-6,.,TGTGCCAGCAGCTTAGCACAGTTTCCCTCTGGAAACACCATATATTTT,CASSLAQFPSGNTIYF
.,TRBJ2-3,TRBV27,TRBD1,TGTGCCAGCAGTTTATGGGCAGGGGGAAGGATGGATACGCAGTATTTT,CASSLWAGGRMDTQYF
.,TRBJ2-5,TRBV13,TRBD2,TGTGCCAGCAGCGACGGGGGGGAGACCCAGTACTTC,CASSDGGETQYF
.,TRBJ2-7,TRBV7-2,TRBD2,TGTGCCAGCAGCTTAGCCCTGTGGGGGGGCGAGCAGTACTTC,CASSLALWGGEQYF
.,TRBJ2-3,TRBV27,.,TGTGCCAGCAGTTTATCCTATCCCGGGACATATACTAGCACAGATACGCAGTATTTT,CASSLSYPGTYTSTDTQYF
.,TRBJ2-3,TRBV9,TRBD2,TGTGCCAGCAGCGGAACTAGCGGGGGCGCCCGCCTAGATACGCAGTATTTT,CASSGTSGGARLDTQYF
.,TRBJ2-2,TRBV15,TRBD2,TGTGCCACCAGCATACTAGCGACCGGGGAGCTGTTTTTT,CATSILATGELFF
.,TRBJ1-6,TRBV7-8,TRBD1,TGTGCCAGCCTAGGACAGGGGAATTCACCCCTCCACTTT,CASLGQGNSPLHF
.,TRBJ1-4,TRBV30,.,TGTGCCTGGAGTGAAGACCGGGAACTGTTTTTT,CAWSEDRELFF
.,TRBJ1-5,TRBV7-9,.,TGTGCCAGCAGCTTGGAGGGTGAGCCCCAGCATTTT,CASSLEGEPQHF
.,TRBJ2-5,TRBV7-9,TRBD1,TGTGCCAGCAGCTCGTGGACAGGGCAGGGGGTAGTAGAGACCCAGTACTTC,CASSSWTGQGVVETQYF
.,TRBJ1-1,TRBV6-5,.,TGTGCCAGCAGTCGCGGACTGGAAGCTTTCTTT,CASSRGLEAFF
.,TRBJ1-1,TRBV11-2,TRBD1,TGTGCCAGCAGCAACCAAAGGGACAGCTTGAACACTGAAGCTTTCTTT,CASSNQRDSLNTEAFF
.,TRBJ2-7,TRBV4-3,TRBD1,TGCGCCAGCAGCCAAGATTGGGACAGGCGATCCTACGAGCAGTACTTC,CASSQDWDRRSYEQYF
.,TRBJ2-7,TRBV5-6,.,TGTGCCAGCAGCTTAGGATGGAGGGGAAACGAGCAGTACTTC,CASSLGWRGNEQYF
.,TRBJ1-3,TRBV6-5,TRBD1,TGTGCCAGCAAGCAGGACAGGGACTCTGGAAACACCATATATTTT,CASKQDRDSGNTIYF
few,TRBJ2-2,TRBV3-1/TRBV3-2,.,TGTGCCAGCAGGGAAGGGGCCAGGAACACCGGGGAGCTGTTTTTT,CASREGARNTGELFF
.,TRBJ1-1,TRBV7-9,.,TGTGCCAGCAGCTTAGGCGCCTACCCTGCGTTC,CASSLGAYPAF
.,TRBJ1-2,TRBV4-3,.,TGCGCCAGCAGCCAAGATTTGGCCACCTACTATGGCTACACCTTC,CASSQDLATYYGYTF
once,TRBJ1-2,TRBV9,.,TGTGCCAGCAGCGACGGGACTCGCGGCTACACCTTC,CASSDGTRGYTF
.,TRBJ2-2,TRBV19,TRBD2,TGTGCCAGTCGGTCGGGGGGAGTTAACACCGGGGAGCTGTTTTTT,CASRSGGVNTGELFF
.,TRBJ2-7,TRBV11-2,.,TGTGCCAGCAGCTTAAACAGGCGGACCTACGAGCAGTACTTC,CASSLNRRTYEQYF
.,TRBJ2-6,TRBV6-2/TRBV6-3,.,TGTGCCAGCAGTTACCTTCCGGGACATTCCCCCATAAACTCTGGGGCCAACGTCCTGACTTTC,CASSYLPGHSPINSGANVLTF
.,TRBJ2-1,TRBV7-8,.,TGTGCCAGCAGCTCCGGCGCAGGGATCGCTCAAAAGCAGTTCTTC,CASSSGAGIAQKQFF
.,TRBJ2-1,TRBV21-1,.,TGTGCCAGCAGCCTTCGCGCGGGGGGCCCCTACAATGAGCAGTTCTTC,CASSLRAGGPYNEQFF
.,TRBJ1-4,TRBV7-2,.,TGTGCCAGCAGCCCACCGGGGGAAAAACTGTTTTTT,CASSPPGEKLFF
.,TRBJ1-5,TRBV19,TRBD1,TGTGCCAGTACCCTACTACCGGGACAGGGAAATCAGCCCCAGCATTTT,CASTLLPGQGNQPQHF
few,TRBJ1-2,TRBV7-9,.,TGTGCCAGCAGCACTACCTGGAGCTACACCTTC,CASSTTWSYTF
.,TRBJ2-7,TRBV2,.,TGTGCCAGCAGCTCGGACAGAGAAGACTACGAGCAGTACTTC,CASSSDREDYEQYF
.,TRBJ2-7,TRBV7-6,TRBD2,TGTGCCAGCAGCCAGGGACTAGCGGGGGAGACCTACGAGCAGTACTTC,CASSQGLAGETYEQYF
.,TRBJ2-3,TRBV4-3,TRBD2,TGCGCCAGCAGCCAGGGACTAGTTCGCACAGATACGCAGTATTTT,CASSQGLVRTDTQYF
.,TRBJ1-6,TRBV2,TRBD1,TGTGCCAGCAGGAGGGGGGACAGGGGTGAATCACCCCTCCACTTT,CASRRGDRGESPLHF
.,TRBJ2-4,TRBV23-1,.,TGCGCCAGCAGTCAACCTAGCCGTGGGATAGCCAAAAACATTCAGTACTTC,CASSQPSRGIAKNIQYF
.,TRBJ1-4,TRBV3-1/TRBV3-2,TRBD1,TGTGCCAGCAGCCGAGACCGGGACAGGGAAGTCGGTCAGGAAAAACTGTTTTTT,CASSRDRDREVGQEKLFF
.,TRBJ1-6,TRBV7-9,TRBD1,TGTGCCAGCAGCTTAGTACAGGGGAATTCACCCCTCCACTTT,CASSLVQGNSPLHF